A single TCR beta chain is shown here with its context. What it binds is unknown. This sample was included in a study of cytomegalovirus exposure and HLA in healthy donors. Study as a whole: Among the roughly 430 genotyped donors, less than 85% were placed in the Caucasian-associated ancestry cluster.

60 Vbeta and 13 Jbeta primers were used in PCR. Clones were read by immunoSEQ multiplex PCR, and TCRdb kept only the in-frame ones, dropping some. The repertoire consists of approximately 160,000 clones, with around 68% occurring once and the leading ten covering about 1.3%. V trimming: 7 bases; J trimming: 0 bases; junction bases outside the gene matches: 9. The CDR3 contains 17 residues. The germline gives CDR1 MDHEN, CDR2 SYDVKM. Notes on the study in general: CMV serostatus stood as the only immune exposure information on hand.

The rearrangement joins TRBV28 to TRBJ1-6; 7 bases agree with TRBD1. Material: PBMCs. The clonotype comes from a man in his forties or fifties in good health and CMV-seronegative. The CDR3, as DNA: TGTGCCAGCACCCACCGAACAGGGGTCTCCTATAATTCACCCCTCCACTTT. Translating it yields CASTHRTGVSYNSPLHF.